This T cell receptor beta chain was sequenced for a study of shared clonotypes between healthy human individuals. Trimming stripped 3 bases from V and 4 bases from J, with 6 bases between. The CDR3 sequence is 11 residues long. Germline assignment: CDR1 GTSNPN and CDR2 SVGIG (reference sequence). There are a few counts of this clone. Profiled with immunoSEQ multiplex PCR; TCRdb holds only in-frame clones, not every one. The table records about 2.3 million clones, around 93% of them present only once. Donors were healthy HIV-negative adults without recent acute infections or vaccinations. Sequenced input: naive CD4+ T cells from PBMCs. Noted subset: CD45RA+ positively selected. The clonotype was recovered from a man aged 18 to 29 in good health. Some clones in this sample may be carry-over from other donors' samples. The chain employs TRBV30 and TRBJ1-2; D call uncertain. As DNA, the CDR3 is TGTGCCTGGAGCGTGTTCTATGGCTACACCTTC. Its protein product is CAWSVFYGYTF.